The rows below give T cell receptor beta chains drawn from one sample of a study of shared clonotypes between healthy human individuals. Generated by immunoSEQ multiplex PCR, the TCRdb table keeps only in-frame clones and is missing some. Among roughly 2,500,000 clones listed, approximately 93% were seen once. Sequencing was performed on naive CD4+ T cells from PBMCs. The receptors derive from a young man in good health. Some clones in this sample may be carry-over from other donors' samples. Each CDR3 is given with its conserved first and last residue. Each record gives: V gene, J gene, D gene, clone size, CDR3 DNA, CDR3 protein. D genes are given only for firm matches. Clone size appears in some rows only: once, few, many, or a class for an expanded clone.

TRBV5-1	TRBJ2-1	.	.	TGCGCCAGCAGCTTACGACAGAGGGGCAATGAGCAGTTCTTC	CASSLRQRGNEQFF
TRBV27	TRBJ2-1	TRBD2	.	TGTGCCAGCAGGCCACCGGGACTAGGTAACAATGAGCAGTTCTTC	CASRPPGLGNNEQFF
TRBV2	TRBJ2-1	TRBD2	.	TGTGCCAGTAGGACTAGCGGGAGCAATGAGCAGTTCTTC	CASRTSGSNEQFF
TRBV10-3	TRBJ2-5	TRBD1	.	TGTGCCATCAGTAACTCCGGGACAGGGGGCGGACAAGAGACCCAGTACTTC	CAISNSGTGGGQETQYF
TRBV5-1	TRBJ2-1	.	.	TGCGCCAGCAGCGGCCCGACAGGAGGCTCGGAGCAGTTCTTC	CASSGPTGGSEQFF
TRBV11-3	TRBJ2-1	TRBD2	.	TGTGCCAGCAGCTACCGGGGGGACCGGGAGCAGTTCTTC	CASSYRGDREQFF
TRBV30	TRBJ2-7	TRBD2	.	TGTGCCTTAAGACTAGCGGGAGGCTCCTACGAGCAGTACTTC	CALRLAGGSYEQYF
TRBV2	TRBJ1-2	TRBD1	.	TGTGCCAGCAGGGACCAGACAGGGAGGTCAAAAGGCTACACCTTC	CASRDQTGRSKGYTF
TRBV18	TRBJ2-1	.	.	TGTGCCAGCTCCCCCTCCAATGAGCAGTTCTTC	CASSPSNEQFF
TRBV7-3	TRBJ2-1	TRBD2	few	TGTGCCAGCAGTCTTCTAGCGGGAGGTGGCAATGAGCAGTTCTTC	CASSLLAGGGNEQFF
TRBV28	TRBJ2-7	.	.	TGTGCCAGCAGTTTGATTGCCGAGCAGTACTTC	CASSLIAEQYF
TRBV29-1	TRBJ2-3	.	.	TGCAGCGCCTTTGGGGGGGCCACAGATACGCAGTATTTT	CSAFGGATDTQYF
TRBV28	TRBJ1-5	.	.	TGTGCCAGCAGTTTGAATGGGCAGCCCCAGCATTTT	CASSLNGQPQHF
TRBV4-1	TRBJ2-7	TRBD1	.	TGCGCCAGCAGCCAACACAGGGGTGGAACCTACGAGCAGTACTTC	CASSQHRGGTYEQYF
TRBV11-3	TRBJ2-6	.	.	TGTGCCAGCAGCCCGAAGCCGTCCAACGTCCTGACTTTC	CASSPKPSNVLTF
TRBV5-1	TRBJ2-1	TRBD2	.	TGCGCCAGCAGCTTGGAGCCTAGCGGTTACAGTGAGCAGTTCTTC	CASSLEPSGYSEQFF
TRBV5-1	TRBJ2-1	TRBD1	.	TGCGCCAGCAGCTCGCTCCGACAGGGGGGTCATGAGCAGTTCTTC	CASSSLRQGGHEQFF
TRBV19	TRBJ1-5	.	.	TGTGCCAGTAGTATGGGGCAGGGCCGGCAGCCCCAGCATTTT	CASSMGQGRQPQHF
TRBV18	TRBJ2-1	TRBD1	.	TGTGCCAGCTCACCGCCCTTTACAGGGGGTCTGGGTGAGCAGTTCTTC	CASSPPFTGGLGEQFF
TRBV2	TRBJ2-1	TRBD2	.	TGTGCCAGCTACGGGGGGTACAATGAGCAGTTCTTC	CASYGGYNEQFF
TRBV18	TRBJ1-4	TRBD1	once	TGTGCCAGCTCACCACCCGGACAGGCAACTAATGAAAAACTGTTTTTT	CASSPPGQATNEKLFF
TRBV15	TRBJ1-1	.	.	TGTGCCACCAGCAGAGTCCTCGCTGAAGCTTTCTTT	CATSRVLAEAFF
TRBV7-3	TRBJ2-3	.	.	TGTGCCAGCAGCCCCCGGTATAAGGATACGCAGTATTTT	CASSPRYKDTQYF
TRBV6-5	TRBJ2-1	TRBD2	.	TGTGCCAGCAGTCGGACTAGCGGATTCTACAATGAGCAGTTCTTC	CASSRTSGFYNEQFF
TRBV10-3	TRBJ2-3	.	.	TGTGCCATCAGCCCGGGACTGCCAACAGATACGCAGTATTTT	CAISPGLPTDTQYF
TRBV30	TRBJ1-5	.	few	TGTGCCTGGAGACAAAAACCGATGGGGGCCCAGCATTTT	CAWRQKPMGAQHF
TRBV10-3	TRBJ2-7	.	once	TGTGCCACCAGGGTAGGACGGGACGGGGACGAGCAGTACTTC	CATRVGRDGDEQYF
TRBV5-1	TRBJ2-1	.	once	TGCGCCAGCAGCTTGGGCCTAGCGAAAGATGAGCAGTTCTTC	CASSLGLAKDEQFF
TRBV11-2	TRBJ2-2	TRBD1	.	TGTGCCAGCAGCCGCTTGGGACAGGACACCGGGGAGCTGTTTTTT	CASSRLGQDTGELFF
TRBV5-4	TRBJ2-7	TRBD2	few	TGTGCCAGCAGCCCGGGGACTAGCGGGACCAACGAGCAGTACTTC	CASSPGTSGTNEQYF
TRBV27	TRBJ2-1	TRBD2	.	TGTGCCAGCAGTTTTTTCCCGGGAGGGCCCAGCAATGAGCAGTTCTTC	CASSFFPGGPSNEQFF
TRBV6-6	TRBJ1-5	TRBD1	.	TGTGCCAGCAGGCCCCGGGACAGGGGGCGCCTTCAGCCCCAGCATTTT	CASRPRDRGRLQPQHF